Sequencing of this T cell receptor (beta chain) was carried out in a study of blood T cell repertoires in COVID-19. As for the study in general: Sites across the United States, Italy and Spain contributed samples from acute and convalescent COVID-19. Sources were T cells, B-cell-depleted T cells, or PBMCs; the material itself was cDNA or gDNA.

Per the original data handling: Amplification of reference gene primers was used by the study to estimate nucleated cell counts. Repertoires were generated with immunoSEQ multiplex PCR, while TCRdb's copy carries only in-frame clones and drops some. The V and J calls and clone size are taken from that table; D and trimming were inferred from the DNA. Counted here are 250,000 or so clones, roughly nine tenths occurring once; the ten biggest clones make up 4.6%. The CDR3 extends over 17 amino acids. Germline trimming cut 1 base from V and 6 bases from J; bases unmatched to any gene: 12. Germline V gives CDR1 SEHNR, CDR2 FQNEAQ (reference sequence).

The receptor was derived from a woman aged 40 to 50 who had recovered from COVID-19. This chain joins TRBV7-9 and TRBJ2-5; TRBD2 agrees at 9 bases. The source material was peripheral blood. The CDR3 DNA reads TGTGCCAGCAGCTTAGAGGGTAGCGGGGGAGTCTGGAAGACCCAGTACTTC. Translating it yields CASSLEGSGGVWKTQYF.